This T cell receptor beta chain was retrieved from a study of cytomegalovirus exposure and HLA in healthy donors. Whole-study findings and limits: In vitro confirmation showed a few CMV-associated chains to be CMV antigen specific. Among TCR sequences, most were rare, though some public TCRs appeared in many donors.

Regarding this clone: Its antigen is still unknown.

A roughly 120-subject validation cohort, separate from the roughly 680-subject first cohort, supplied the donors. This CDR3 has 19 residues. Data came from immunoSEQ multiplex PCR; TCRdb stores just in-frame clones and leaves some out. The table records about 110,000 clones, 88% of them present only once. The genes are TRBV21-1 and TRBJ2-6; the table's D call, TRBD1, has no DNA check behind it. TRBV21-1 is an annotated pseudogene. The clonotype originates from a woman aged 18-29 years in good health and CMV-seronegative. Sequenced sample: PBMCs. This CDR3 is CASSKNRGLRGSGANVLTF. The CDR3 nucleotides are TGTGCCAGCAGCAAAAACAGGGGTCTGCGGGGTTCTGGGGCCAACGTCCTGACTTTC.